This T cell receptor (beta chain) was found in a study of diagnostic markers for celiac disease. TCRdb reanalyzed the reads and collapses them to one entry per CDR3 protein, without DNA. This sample contains just over 1,500 distinct CDR3 sequences. CDR3 size: 12 residues. The germline gives CDR1 SQVTM, CDR2 ANQGSEA. The sequence was collected from a human donor. This chain links TRBV29-1 with TRBJ1-1. Specimen: either unsorted cells or a sorted T cell fraction (not recorded which). CDR3 in amino acids: CSVGRRNTEAFF.